This TCR beta chain is from a study of patients and donors after allogeneic stem cell transplantation. This clonotype was observed a handful of times. With 3 bases clipped from V and 7 bases from J, the junction kept 13 bases outside the gene matches. The CDR3 consists of 17 residues. The germline gives CDR1 SEHNR, CDR2 FQNEAQ (reference sequence). Using its own MiXCR run on the RT-PCR reads, TCRdb lists one record per CDR3 protein. The data show some 960,000 distinct CDR3 sequences, with about 20% seen just once and 5% to 6.5% held by the top ten. This chain connects TRBV7-9 to TRBJ2-1; 9 nucleotides align to TRBD2. This receptor was obtained from a human donor who was either an allogeneic HSCT recipient or a stem cell or donor lymphocyte infusion donor (not recorded which). It is not recorded whose cells these are; they may come from a transplant donor. The specimen sequenced was blood, either unsorted or a sorted T cell fraction (not recorded which). CDR3 loop: CASSLGEGLAFGNEQFF. CDR3 nucleotides: TGTGCCAGCAGCTTGGGAGAGGGACTAGCTTTTGGGAATGAGCAGTTCTTC.